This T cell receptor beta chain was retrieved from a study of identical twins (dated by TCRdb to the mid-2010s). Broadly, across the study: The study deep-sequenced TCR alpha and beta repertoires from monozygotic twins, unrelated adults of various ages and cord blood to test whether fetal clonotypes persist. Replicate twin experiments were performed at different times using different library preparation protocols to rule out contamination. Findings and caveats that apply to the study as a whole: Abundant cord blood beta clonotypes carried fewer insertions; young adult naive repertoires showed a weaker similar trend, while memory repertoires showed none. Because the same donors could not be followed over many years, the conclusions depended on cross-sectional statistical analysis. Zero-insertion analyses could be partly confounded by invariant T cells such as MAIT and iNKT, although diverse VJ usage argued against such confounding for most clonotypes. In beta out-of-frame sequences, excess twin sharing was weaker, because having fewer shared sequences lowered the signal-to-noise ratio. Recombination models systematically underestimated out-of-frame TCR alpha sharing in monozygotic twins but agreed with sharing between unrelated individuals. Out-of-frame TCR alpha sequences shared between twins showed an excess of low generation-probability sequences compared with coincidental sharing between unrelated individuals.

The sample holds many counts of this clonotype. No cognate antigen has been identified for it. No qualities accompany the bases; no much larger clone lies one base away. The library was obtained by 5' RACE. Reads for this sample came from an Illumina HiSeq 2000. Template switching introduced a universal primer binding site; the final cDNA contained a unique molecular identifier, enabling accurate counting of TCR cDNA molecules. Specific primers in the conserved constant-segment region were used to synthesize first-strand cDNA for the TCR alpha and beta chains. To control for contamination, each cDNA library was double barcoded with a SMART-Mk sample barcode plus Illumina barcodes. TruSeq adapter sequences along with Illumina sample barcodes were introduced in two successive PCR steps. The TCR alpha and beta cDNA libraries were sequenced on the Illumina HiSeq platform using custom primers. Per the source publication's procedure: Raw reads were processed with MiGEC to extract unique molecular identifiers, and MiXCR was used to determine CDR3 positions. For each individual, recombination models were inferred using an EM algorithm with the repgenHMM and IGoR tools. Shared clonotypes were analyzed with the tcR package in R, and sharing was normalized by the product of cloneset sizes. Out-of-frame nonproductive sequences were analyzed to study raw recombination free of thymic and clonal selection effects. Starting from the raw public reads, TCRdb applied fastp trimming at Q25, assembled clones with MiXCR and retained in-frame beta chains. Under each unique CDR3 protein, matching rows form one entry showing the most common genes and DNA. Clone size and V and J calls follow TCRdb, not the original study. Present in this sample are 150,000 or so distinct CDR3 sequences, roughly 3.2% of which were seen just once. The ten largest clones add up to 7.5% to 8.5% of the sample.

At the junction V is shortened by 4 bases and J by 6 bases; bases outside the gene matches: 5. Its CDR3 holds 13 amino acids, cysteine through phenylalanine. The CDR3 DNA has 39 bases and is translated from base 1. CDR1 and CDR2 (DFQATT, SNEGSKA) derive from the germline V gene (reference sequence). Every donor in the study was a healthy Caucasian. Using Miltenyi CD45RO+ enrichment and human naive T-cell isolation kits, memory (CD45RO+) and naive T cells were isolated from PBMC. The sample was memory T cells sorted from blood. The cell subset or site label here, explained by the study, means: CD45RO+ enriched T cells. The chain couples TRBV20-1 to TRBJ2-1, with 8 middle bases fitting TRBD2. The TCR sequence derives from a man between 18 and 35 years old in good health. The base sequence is TGCAGTGCTATACCAGCGGGGGTCAATGAGCAGTTCTTC. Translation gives CSAIPAGVNEQFF.